A selection of T cell receptor beta chains follows, all from one sample in a study of blood T cell repertoires in COVID-19. Generated by immunoSEQ multiplex PCR, the TCRdb table keeps only in-frame clones and is missing some. This sample carries 40,000 to 50,000 clones, roughly nine tenths of them seen once, and the ten largest clones take about 6.1%. The material sequenced was peripheral blood. The origin of the receptors is a human donor in a cohort sampled during active COVID-19. The CDR3 runs from the conserved cysteine through the conserved F or W.

J gene: TRBJ2-1
V gene: TRBV7-8
CDR3 protein: CASSDRRFGGSYNEQFF

J gene: TRBJ2-7
V gene: TRBV6-5
CDR3 protein: CASSDSLSYEQYF

J gene: TRBJ2-3
V gene: TRBV7-8
CDR3 protein: CASSLPSGGADTQYF

J gene: TRBJ2-7
V gene: TRBV15
CDR3 protein: CATSRGFGQGAIYEQYF

J gene: TRBJ1-1
V gene: TRBV19
CDR3 protein: CASGVVPNALPWGGVGDTEAFF

J gene: TRBJ1-6
V gene: TRBV23-1
CDR3 protein: CASSPTGRGNSPLHF

J gene: TRBJ1-1
V gene: TRBV20-1
CDR3 protein: CSAFPGTEAFF

J gene: TRBJ1-6
V gene: TRBV4-1
CDR3 protein: CASSQGYGVPYNSPLHF

J gene: TRBJ2-5
V gene: TRBV3-1/TRBV3-2
CDR3 protein: CASSLLGGGAGETQYF

J gene: TRBJ2-1
V gene: TRBV30
CDR3 protein: CAWSGRPSQFF

J gene: TRBJ2-2
V gene: TRBV7-9
CDR3 protein: CASSLVSGHTGELFF

J gene: TRBJ1-1
V gene: TRBV5-1
CDR3 protein: CASNYGGNTEAFF

J gene: TRBJ2-7
V gene: TRBV29-1
CDR3 protein: CSVGQGATGEQYF

J gene: TRBJ2-2
V gene: TRBV19
CDR3 protein: CASRKSDTGELFF

J gene: TRBJ1-2
V gene: TRBV4-1
CDR3 protein: CASSQNRVTNYGYTF

J gene: TRBJ1-1
V gene: TRBV15
CDR3 protein: CATSRTLAAEAFF

J gene: TRBJ2-2
V gene: TRBV5-1
CDR3 protein: CASSMGGTSRSGELFF

J gene: TRBJ1-1
V gene: TRBV3-1/TRBV3-2
CDR3 protein: CASSPQLNTEAFF

J gene: TRBJ1-2
V gene: TRBV10-3
CDR3 protein: CAISESFDRHGYTF

J gene: TRBJ2-3
V gene: TRBV19
CDR3 protein: CASRLGHSTDTQYF

J gene: TRBJ1-2
V gene: TRBV11-3
CDR3 protein: CASSYQGYGYTF

J gene: TRBJ2-1
V gene: TRBV6-1
CDR3 protein: CASSEAPSGSYNEQFF

J gene: TRBJ1-3
V gene: TRBV7-9
CDR3 protein: CASSPGQRGNTIYF

J gene: TRBJ1-1
V gene: TRBV6-2/TRBV6-3
CDR3 protein: CASSYSGHGNTEAFF

J gene: TRBJ2-3
V gene: TRBV9
CDR3 protein: CASSPTGGAFNTDTQYF

J gene: TRBJ2-5
V gene: TRBV6-5
CDR3 protein: CASSTRGAQYF

J gene: TRBJ2-2
V gene: TRBV6-5
CDR3 protein: CASSFNGELFF

J gene: TRBJ2-6
V gene: TRBV27
CDR3 protein: CASSLRQANVLTF

J gene: TRBJ2-7
V gene: TRBV6-2/TRBV6-3
CDR3 protein: CASSYPGQGVHEQYF

J gene: TRBJ1-2
V gene: TRBV4-1
CDR3 protein: CASSAPENYGYTF

J gene: TRBJ1-5
V gene: TRBV19
CDR3 protein: CASILHSGGGQPQHF

J gene: TRBJ2-7
V gene: TRBV7-2
CDR3 protein: CASSGAGSFHEQYF

J gene: TRBJ1-1
V gene: TRBV5-8
CDR3 protein: CASSPRKRTEAFF

J gene: TRBJ2-7
V gene: TRBV5-8
CDR3 protein: CASSFGTDSYEQYF

J gene: TRBJ2-1
V gene: TRBV5-1
CDR3 protein: CASRLGTSSYNEQFF

J gene: TRBJ2-5
V gene: TRBV27
CDR3 protein: CASSFSSYQETQYF

J gene: TRBJ1-1
V gene: TRBV6-2/TRBV6-3
CDR3 protein: CASSYQGAYTEAFF

J gene: TRBJ1-4
V gene: TRBV15
CDR3 protein: CATSTGTGVGEKLFF

J gene: TRBJ2-1
V gene: TRBV5-4
CDR3 protein: CASSPTSGALPEQFF

J gene: TRBJ2-3
V gene: TRBV12-3/TRBV12-4
CDR3 protein: CASGGTSTDTQYF

J gene: TRBJ1-6
V gene: TRBV4-2
CDR3 protein: CASSPRRGVSPLHF

J gene: TRBJ2-7
V gene: TRBV19
CDR3 protein: CASSIRGGPYEQYF